A single sample is the source of the 17 T cell receptor beta chains below, sequenced in a study of human T cells and chemical hapten exposure. The sample's time point: pre-sensitization, week 0. The treatment was: therapeutic diphenylcyclopropenone sensitization with weekly scalp DPC. TCRdb redid the calling of the RACE reads with MiXCR, one entry per CDR3 protein. The sample lists roughly 380,000 distinct CDR3 sequences; roughly 5.3% were seen once. The sequencing used whole blood, collected in connection with sensitization to the hapten diphenylcyclopropenone (DPC). The receptors originated from a woman in her forties or fifties with alopecia areata. Some clones in this sample may be carry-over from other donors' samples.

This clonotype was picked up many times. V and J are TRBV13 and TRBJ2-7, with 10 positions matching TRBD2. The CDR3 has 15 residues. CDR1 and CDR2 from the germline V gene are PRHDT and FYEKMQ (reference sequence). The trim removed 0 bases at V and 6 bases at J, leaving 5 bases unmatched. In nucleotides, the CDR3 is TGTGCCAGCAGCTTAGGCACAGCGGGAGGGGGCGAGCAGTACTTC. Translation: CASSLGTAGGGEQYF.

The CDR3 coding sequence is TGTGCCAGCAGCTCGGACAGGGTGGCAGATACGCAGTATTTT. This sequence encodes CASSSDRVADTQYF. The V call is TRBV7-7, the J call TRBJ2-3; 8 bases map to TRBD1. Trimming took 4 bases from V and 4 from J; bases not matched to a gene: 4. The V gene's germline CDR1 is SSHAT and CDR2 FNYEAQ (reference sequence). There are 14 residues in the CDR3.

This clonotype has a count of ten or more. CDR3 coding DNA: TGTGCCAGCAGTGAAAGTAGGGGACAGAGCCTAGATACGCAGTATTTT. As protein: CASSESRGQSLDTQYF. The chain joins TRBV6-1 to TRBJ2-3; 7 bases match TRBD1. The CDR3 length is 16 residues. Germline V CDR1 and CDR2: MNHNS, SASEGT. Trimming took 2 bases from V and 5 from J; bases not matched to a gene: 10.

This clonotype was found many times. V usage is TRBV4-1 and J usage is TRBJ2-1; TRBD1 matches at 9 bases. V lost 3 bases and J lost 7; bases outside the gene matches: 4. Germline CDR1 and CDR2: MGHRA and YSYEKL. The CDR3 length is 14 residues. CDR3 region: CASSQGQGANEQFF. DNA of the CDR3: TGCGCCAGCAGCCAGGGACAGGGAGCGAATGAGCAGTTCTTC.

The chain carries TRBV28 and TRBJ1-2; 7 nucleotides match TRBD1. Looked up from germline, CDR1 is MDHEN and CDR2 is SYDVKM. The CDR3 contains 14 residues. V lost 3 bases and J lost 7; bases outside the gene matches: 8. CDR3 sequence reads: CASSLLQGSGGYTF. DNA of the CDR3: TGTGCCAGCAGTTTGCTACAGGGGAGCGGTGGCTACACCTTC.

A few counts support this clonotype. V usage is TRBV28 and J usage is TRBJ1-2; no reliable D call. Germline V gene data show CDR1 as MDHEN and CDR2 as SYDVKM. The length of the CDR3 is 11 residues. Trimming stripped 3 bases from V and 7 bases from J, with 6 bases between. CDR3 amino acids: CASSLSSGYTF. In DNA, the CDR3 is TGTGCCAGCAGTTTGAGTTCTGGCTACACCTTC.

This clonotype was counted between two and nine times. This chain connects TRBV4-2 to TRBJ1-5; D is ambiguous. Germline-derived CDR1 and CDR2 are LGHNA and YNFKEQ. V lost 1 base and J lost 7, with 14 bases in between. This CDR3 contains 15 residues. CDR3 in amino acids: CASSQGNRARQPQHF. The CDR3 DNA reads as TGTGCCAGCAGCCAAGGGAACAGAGCAAGGCAGCCCCAGCATTTT.

The rearrangement uses TRBV28 and TRBJ1-1, with D unclear. Germline loops: CDR1 MDHEN, CDR2 SYDVKM. Trimming stripped 0 bases from V and 0 bases from J, with 5 bases between. This CDR3 is built from 14 residues. The chain's CDR3 is CASSLWVMNTEAFF. The CDR3 nucleotides are TGTGCCAGCAGTTTATGGGTTATGAACACTGAAGCTTTCTTT.

The chain couples TRBV12-3 or TRBV12-4 to TRBJ1-3, with a tentative D call TRBD1 (5 bases). This CDR3 region has 16 residues. V lost 6 bases and J lost 0, with 15 bases in between. CDR3 region: CASSTGRRFSGNTIYF. DNA for the CDR3: TGTGCCAGCAGCACAGGACGGCGCTTCTCTGGAAACACCATATATTTT.

This clonotype appeared a few times. This chain connects TRBV15 to TRBJ2-1, with 8 bases identical to TRBD2. Per the germline V gene, CDR1 is LNHNV and CDR2 is YYDKDF (reference sequence). This CDR3 has 16 residues. J lost 9 bases, V lost 3 bases, and 13 bases had no gene match. For the CDR3, the DNA is TGTGCCACCAGCAGCGAAGGACTAGCATTACGGGCTGAGCAGTTCTTC. It translates to CATSSEGLALRAEQFF.

The chain links TRBV10-3 to TRBJ1-1; D remains unclear. V lost 5 bases, J lost 4 bases, and 11 bases lay in between. Germline V gene sequence: CDR1 ENHRY, CDR2 SYGVKD. The CDR3 length is 13 residues. The CDR3 loop is CAISSTTATEAFF. The CDR3 coding sequence is TGTGCCATCAGTAGCACTACCGCCACTGAAGCTTTCTTT.

V is TRBV6-1 and J is TRBJ1-2; 9 bases agree with TRBD1. This CDR3 region has 15 residues. The germline V gene encodes CDR1 MNHNS and CDR2 SASEGT. After removal of 6 bases from V and 8 bases from J, the junction contained 13 bases not matched to a gene. The CDR3 region has the DNA TGTGCCAGCAGCCTAGGACAGGGGTGGCTAGGAGGCTACACCTTC. This sequence encodes CASSLGQGWLGGYTF.

The chain uses TRBV9 and TRBJ2-5; D is undetermined. The ends were cut back, 1 base at V and 3 bases at J, with 7 bases in the middle. Germline V CDR1 and CDR2: SGDLS, YYNGEE. CDR3 length equals 13 residues. The CDR3 sequence is CASSVPGEETQYF. CDR3 bases: TGTGCCAGCAGCGTACCGGGCGAAGAGACCCAGTACTTC. Looking up the rest from reference TRBV9 and TRBJ2-5 gives the full variable domain: DSGVTQTPKHLITATGQRVTLRCSPRSGDLSVYWYQQSLDQGLQFLIQYYNGEERAKGNILERFSAQQFPDLHSELNLSSLELGDSALYFCASSVPGEETQYFGPGTRLLVL.

This clonotype came up many times. V and J are TRBV13 and TRBJ2-2, with TRBD1 matching over 8 bases. Per germline, CDR1 PRHDT and CDR2 FYEKMQ (reference sequence). With 4 bases clipped from V and 8 bases from J, the junction kept 6 bases outside the gene matches. The CDR3 loop spans 14 amino acids. The CDR3 loop is CASSSQGALGELFF. The CDR3 nucleotides read TGTGCCAGCAGCTCCCAGGGGGCATTAGGGGAGCTGTTTTTT. The full variable domain, its missing parts supplied by reference TRBV13 and TRBJ2-2, is AAGVIQSPRHLIKEKRETATLKCYPIPRHDTVYWYQQGPGQDPQFLISFYEKMQSDKGSIPDRFSAQQFSDYHSELNMSSLELGDSALYFCASSSQGALGELFFGEGSRLTVL.

The rearrangement joins TRBV4-2 to TRBJ1-3, with D tentatively TRBD1 (5 bases). CDR1 is LGHNA, CDR2 YNFKEQ, per germline. The CDR3 is 16 amino acids. The germline V and J ends were trimmed by 0 bases and 0 bases, with 9 bases remaining between them. The CDR3 reads CASSQEGTNSGNTIYF. In DNA, the CDR3 is TGTGCCAGCAGCCAAGAGGGGACCAACTCTGGAAACACCATATATTTT.

This clonotype turned up a few times. One end of the junction varies from germline; a read error may be responsible. The CDR3 reads CAIRRVPLNTEAFF. Here the CDR3 DNA reads TGTGCCATCAGGCGAGTCCCCTTGAATACTGAAGCTTTCTTT. The chain employs TRBV10-3 and TRBJ1-1, with D hard to call. CDR3 size: 14 residues. Per the germline V gene, CDR1 is ENHRY and CDR2 is SYGVKD.

The V call is TRBV3-1, the J call TRBJ1-1; D gene unclear. Trimming pared 1 base from V and 4 bases from J, leaving 10 bases between. CDR1 and CDR2 (germline): LGHDT, YNNKEL (reference sequence). The length of the CDR3 is 14 residues. The CDR3 protein is CASSQARGATEAFF. CDR3 nucleotide sequence: TGTGCCAGCAGCCAAGCCCGGGGTGCCACTGAAGCTTTCTTT.